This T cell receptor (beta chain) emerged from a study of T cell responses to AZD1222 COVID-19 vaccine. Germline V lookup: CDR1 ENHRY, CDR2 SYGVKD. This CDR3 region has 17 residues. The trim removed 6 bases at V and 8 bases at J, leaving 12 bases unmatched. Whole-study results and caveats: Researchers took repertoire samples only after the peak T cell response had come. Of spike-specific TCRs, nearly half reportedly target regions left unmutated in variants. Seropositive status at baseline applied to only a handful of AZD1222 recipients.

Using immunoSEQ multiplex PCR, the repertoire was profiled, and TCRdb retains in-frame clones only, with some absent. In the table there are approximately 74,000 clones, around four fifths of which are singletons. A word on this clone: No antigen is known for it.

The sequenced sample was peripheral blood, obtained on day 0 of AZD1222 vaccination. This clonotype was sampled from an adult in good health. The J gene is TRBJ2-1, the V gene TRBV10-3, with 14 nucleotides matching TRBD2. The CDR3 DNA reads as TGTGCCATCAGGGACACCACCGGGACTAGCGGGGGCGATGAGCAGTTCTTC. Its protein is CAIRDTTGTSGGDEQFF.